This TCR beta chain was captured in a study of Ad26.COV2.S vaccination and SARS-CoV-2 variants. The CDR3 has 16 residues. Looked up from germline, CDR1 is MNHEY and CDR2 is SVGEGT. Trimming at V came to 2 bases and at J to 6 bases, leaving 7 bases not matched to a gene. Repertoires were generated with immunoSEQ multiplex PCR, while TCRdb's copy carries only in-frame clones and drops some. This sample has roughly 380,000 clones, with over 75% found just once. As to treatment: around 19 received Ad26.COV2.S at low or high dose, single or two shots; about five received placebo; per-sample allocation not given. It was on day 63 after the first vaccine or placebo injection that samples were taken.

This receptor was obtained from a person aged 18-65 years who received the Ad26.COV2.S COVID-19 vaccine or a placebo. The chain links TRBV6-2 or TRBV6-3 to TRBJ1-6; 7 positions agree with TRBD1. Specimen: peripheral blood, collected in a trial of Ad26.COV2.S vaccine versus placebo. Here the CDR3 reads CASSYAATGANSPLHF. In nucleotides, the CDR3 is TGTGCCAGCAGTTACGCCGCCACAGGGGCTAATTCACCCCTCCACTTT.